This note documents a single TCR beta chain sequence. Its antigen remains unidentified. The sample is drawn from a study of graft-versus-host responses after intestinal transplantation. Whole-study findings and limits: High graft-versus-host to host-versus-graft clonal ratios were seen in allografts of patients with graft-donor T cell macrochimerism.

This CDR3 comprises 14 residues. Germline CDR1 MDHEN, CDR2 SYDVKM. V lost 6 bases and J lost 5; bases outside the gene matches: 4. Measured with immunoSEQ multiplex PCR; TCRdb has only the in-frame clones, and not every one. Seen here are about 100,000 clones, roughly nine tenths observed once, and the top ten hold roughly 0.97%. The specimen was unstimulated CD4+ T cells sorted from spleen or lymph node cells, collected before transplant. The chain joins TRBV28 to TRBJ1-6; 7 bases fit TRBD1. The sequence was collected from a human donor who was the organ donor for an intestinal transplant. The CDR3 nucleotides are TGTGCCAGCAGACCGACAGGGAATAATTCACCCCTCCACTTT. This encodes CASRPTGNNSPLHF.